This paragraph covers one T cell receptor (beta chain) sequence. The antigen remains unidentified. The PCR employed 60 Vbeta primers together with 13 Jbeta primers. Clones were sequenced by immunoSEQ multiplex PCR, and TCRdb holds only the in-frame ones, with some missing. The sample totals 100,000 to 150,000 clones. The CDR3 is 17 residues long. Looked up from germline, CDR1 is SGHVS and CDR2 is FNYEAQ. V lost 4 bases, J lost 5 bases, and 10 bases stayed unmatched. This entry belongs to a study of cytomegalovirus exposure and HLA in healthy donors. Study findings and constraints: Cytomegalovirus-associated TCR beta chains were listed, numbering 150 to 200.

The genes are TRBV7-6 and TRBJ2-2; 10 bases match TRBD2. What was sequenced was PBMCs. The TCR originated in a man aged 25-45 years in good health and CMV-seronegative. The CDR3 DNA reads as TGTGCCAGCAGCTCCCAAGCGGGAGGGATGTCAACCGGGGAGCTGTTTTTT. Residues: CASSSQAGGMSTGELFF.